Listed here are 20 T cell receptor beta chains from one sample, sequenced in a study of CD8 T cells in ankylosing spondylitis. Study-wide results and caveats: A TCR beta motif of roughly eight highly homologous variants appeared characteristic of ankylosing spondylitis blood.

Antigens of these TCRs are unknown. TCRdb analysed the 5' RACE reads with MiXCR anew, one entry per CDR3 protein. The sample consists of more than 650,000 distinct CDR3 sequences, about 12% of them appearing once. Sequencing was done on a sample of blood, either unsorted or a sorted T cell fraction (not recorded which). These receptors were collected from a male donor with ankylosing spondylitis.

This clonotype was recorded many times. The chain recombines TRBV20-1 with TRBJ1-3, with 9 bases fitting TRBD1. The CDR3 length is 14 residues. The germline V gene encodes CDR1 DFQATT and CDR2 SNEGSKA (reference sequence). V gave up 4 bases and J gave up 2 bases; unmatched junction bases: 3. In DNA form, the CDR3 reads TGCAGTGCTATCCGGGACAGGGCTGGAAACACCATATATTTT. Its protein product is CSAIRDRAGNTIYF.

This chain uses TRBV7-9 with TRBJ2-4, with D possibly being TRBD2 (5 bases). There are 15 residues in the CDR3. CDR1 SEHNR and CDR2 FQNEAQ come from the germline V gene (reference sequence). V was trimmed by 6 bases and J by 0 bases, leaving 12 bases between them. The DNA for the CDR3 is TGTGCCAGCAGGTCTACAGAGGGAGCCAAAAACATTCAGTACTTC. Its translation is CASRSTEGAKNIQYF.

This chain links TRBV4-1 with TRBJ1-2, with D unclear. The CDR3 has 16 amino acids. Germline V gene data show CDR1 as MGHRA and CDR2 as YSYEKL. V was trimmed by 1 base and J by 2 bases, leaving 14 bases between them. The CDR3 DNA sequence: TGCGCCAGCAGCCAAGGTCGGGCACGGAACAACTATGGCTACACCTTC. Its translation: CASSQGRARNNYGYTF.

This clonotype has only a few counts. The chain uses TRBV28 and TRBJ2-2; 9 bases map to TRBD2. After removal of 6 bases from V and 6 bases from J, the junction contained 8 bases not matched to a gene. The CDR3 has 15 amino acids. From germline, CDR1 is MDHEN and CDR2 SYDVKM. The CDR3: CASSGGRANAGELFF. In DNA, the CDR3 is TGTGCCAGCAGCGGCGGGAGGGCCAACGCCGGGGAGCTGTTTTTT.

This clonotype was observed a handful of times. The J gene is TRBJ2-7, the V gene TRBV4-3; 9 nucleotides match TRBD2. The V and J ends lost 1 base and 2 bases, in that order; junction bases with no gene match: 3. Germline values: CDR1 LGHNA, CDR2 YSLEER. CDR3 length: 15 residues. The CDR3 bases are TGCGCCAGCAGCCAAGGGGCTAGCGGGGCCTACGAGCAGTACTTC. Protein: CASSQGASGAYEQYF.

This chain joins TRBV4-2 and TRBJ1-3; TRBD1 might be the D (5 bases). Looked up from germline, CDR1 is LGHNA and CDR2 is YNFKEQ. The CDR3 contains 15 residues. Trimming removed 0 bases at V and 3 bases at J, with 9 bases between. The CDR3, as DNA: TGTGCCAGCAGCCAAGATTTCAGGGATGGAAACACCATATATTTT. The encoded protein is CASSQDFRDGNTIYF.

This clonotype came up a few times. This chain links TRBV18 with TRBJ2-7; D remains unclear. The CDR3 runs to 12 residues. Trimming pared 7 bases from V and 2 bases from J, leaving 9 bases between. Germline CDR1 is KGHSH and CDR2 is LQKENI. The CDR3, as DNA: TGTGCCAGCTTGCCCAACGCCTACGAGCAGTACTTC. Translating it yields CASLPNAYEQYF.

The J gene is TRBJ2-1, the V gene TRBV12-3 or TRBV12-4; D remains unclear. This CDR3 has 14 amino acids. Deletions cut 6 bases from V and 2 bases from J, with 11 bases between. The CDR3 sequence: CASSGVFTYNEQFF. The DNA of the CDR3 is TGTGCCAGCAGCGGAGTATTTACCTACAATGAGCAGTTCTTC.

V and J are TRBV5-1 and TRBJ2-7; D is perhaps TRBD1 (6 bases). The length of the CDR3 is 17 residues. V was clipped by 5 bases and J by 6 bases, with 27 bases between them. Germline CDR1 and CDR2: SGHRS and YFSETQ. The CDR3 spells CASRIIPGASLVGEQYF. In nucleotides, the CDR3 is TGCGCCAGCAGAATAATTCCAGGGGCTTCCCTTGTGGGCGAGCAGTACTTC.

The chain couples TRBV12-3 or TRBV12-4 to TRBJ2-2; no firm D call. Trimming left V 0 bases short and J 9 bases short, with 5 bases between. The CDR3 loop spans 12 amino acids. CDR3 nucleotides: TGTGCCAGCAGTTTAGCCGGCTGGGAGCTGTTTTTT. Translation: CASSLAGWELFF.

This clonotype was seen at least ten times. The V and J genes are TRBV12-3 or TRBV12-4 and TRBJ1-2, with D hard to call. The CDR3 runs to 12 residues. Trimming cost V 4 bases and J 9 bases, with 12 bases left between them. The CDR3 loop is CASSSPQRSYTF. The DNA of the CDR3 is TGTGCCAGCAGTTCGCCTCAGAGGAGCTACACCTTC.

This clonotype was detected a few times. The chain employs TRBV15 and TRBJ1-5; possibly TRBD1 for D (5 bases). The CDR3 spans 13 residues. V was clipped by 0 bases and J by 10 bases, with 10 bases between them. Germline V gene sequence: CDR1 LNHNV, CDR2 YYDKDF (reference sequence). This CDR3 is CATSRDLGGPQHF. In DNA form, the CDR3 reads TGTGCCACCAGCAGAGATCTTGGGGGACCCCAGCATTTT.

For this clonotype: This may be a read error: a much more frequent sequence differs by one nucleotide. The chain is built from TRBV6-4 and TRBJ2-3; no firm D call. Germline V gene sequence: CDR1 MRHNA, CDR2 SNTAGT. This CDR3 contains 11 residues. Trimming removed 6 bases from V and 2 bases from J, with 3 bases in between. The CDR3 sequence is CASRPTDTQYF. The CDR3 DNA reads TGTGCCAGCAGACCCACAGATACGCAGTATTTT.

This rearrangement joins TRBV12-3 or TRBV12-4 to TRBJ1-4, with unresolved D. The CDR3 spans 14 residues. V was shortened by 4 bases and J by 8 bases, with 14 bases between the two germline ends. The CDR3 protein is CASSSGRVGEKLFF. The DNA for the CDR3 is TGTGCCAGCAGTTCCGGGAGGGTAGGAGAAAAACTGTTTTTT.

The chain has TRBV10-3 and TRBJ1-2, with 8 bases matching TRBD1. J lost 8 bases, V lost 7 bases, and 12 bases had no gene match. This CDR3 has 14 amino acids. Germline V gene sequence: CDR1 ENHRY, CDR2 SYGVKD. DNA of the CDR3: TGTGCCATCAATTGGGACAGGAGCCTCCGAGGCTACACCTTC. Protein sequence: CAINWDRSLRGYTF.

The chain has TRBV18 and TRBJ2-7; D remains ambiguous. With 6 bases removed from V and 5 bases from J, the gap between germline ends came to 11 bases. This CDR3 has 12 residues. From germline, CDR1 is KGHSH and CDR2 LQKENI. The CDR3 reads CASSTGPNEQYF. CDR3 nucleotide sequence: TGTGCCAGCTCCACTGGGCCGAACGAGCAGTACTTC.

This sequence joins TRBV24-1 and TRBJ2-3, with a possible D match to TRBD2 (6 bases). V shed 4 bases and J shed 5 bases, with 12 bases lying between them. This CDR3 has 14 residues. Germline values: CDR1 KGHDR, CDR2 SFDVKD. The chain's CDR3 is CATSERDSRDTQYF. The CDR3 bases are TGTGCCACCAGTGAACGGGACTCCCGAGATACGCAGTATTTT.

Many counts were recorded for this clonotype. The CDR3 region has the DNA TGCAGCGTTGAAGATCACGGGGGGACGAGCACCGGGGAGCTGTTTTTT. Translated, it gives CSVEDHGGTSTGELFF. The V gene is TRBV29-1, the J gene TRBJ2-2; 7 bases are a match to TRBD2. The CDR3 covers 16 residues. Germline CDR1 SQVTM, CDR2 ANQGSEA. V lost 0 bases and J lost 4; bases outside the gene matches: 8.

This clonotype was detected only a few times. This rearrangement joins TRBV7-2 to TRBJ2-4; perhaps TRBD1 as D (6 bases). There are 13 residues in the CDR3. CDR1 SGHTA and CDR2 FQGNSA come from the germline V gene. The ends were cut back, 4 bases at V and 13 bases at J, with 17 bases in the middle. The CDR3 sequence is CASSSVRQAPQYF. The CDR3 nucleotides read TGTGCCAGCAGCTCAGTGAGACAGGCCCCACAGTACTTC.

The chain links TRBV11-1 to TRBJ2-1; possibly TRBD2 for D (5 bases). Germline V lookup: CDR1 SGHAT, CDR2 FQDESV (reference sequence). The CDR3 consists of 19 residues. Trimming took off 3 bases at V and 0 bases at J, with 21 bases between the two ends. The CDR3 DNA reads as TGTGCCAGCAGCTTCCCACAGCTCGGACTTCAGAGCTCCTACAATGAGCAGTTCTTC. Its protein product is CASSFPQLGLQSSYNEQFF.